Each of the 25 T cell receptor beta chains below was sequenced from the same sample in a study of T cell changes during pregnancy in multiple sclerosis. Assay: immunoSEQ multiplex PCR; the TCRdb copy retains only in-frame clones and omits some. The table lists more than 35,000 clones, 92% of them singletons. The sequenced sample was CD4+ T cells from peripheral blood mononuclear cells, obtained in the third trimester of pregnancy. These receptors originate from a female donor with multiple sclerosis, enrolled in a pregnancy study.

The gene calls are TRBV28 and TRBJ1-1; no clear D gene. The CDR3 is 11 amino acids. Germline V gives CDR1 MDHEN, CDR2 SYDVKM. The V and J ends lost 8 bases and 5 bases respectively, with 9 bases between them. The CDR3 DNA follows: TGTGCCAGCGCTCAGGAAACTGAAGCTTTCTTT. This encodes CASAQETEAFF.

The chain has TRBV6-1 and TRBJ1-2; 7 nucleotides agree with TRBD1. Germline V gives CDR1 MNHNS, CDR2 SASEGT. The CDR3 consists of 15 residues. J lost 4 bases, V lost 5 bases, and 10 bases had no gene match. CDR3 loop: CASSRRTGESYGYTF. The CDR3 region has the DNA TGTGCCAGCAGTCGACGAACAGGGGAAAGCTATGGCTACACCTTC.

The chain uses TRBV5-1 and TRBJ2-6; tentative D call: TRBD1 (5 bases). V lost 0 bases and J 0 bases, leaving 16 bases between the germline ends. The CDR3 runs 19 residues. CDR1 is SGHRS, CDR2 YFSETQ, per germline. CDR3 sequence (DNA): TGCGCCAGCAGCTTGGATCTTACACAGGCGGTCTCTGGGGCCAACGTCCTGACTTTC. This encodes CASSLDLTQAVSGANVLTF.

This chain links TRBV5-1 with TRBJ1-1; D gene uncertain. The CDR3 contains 17 residues. Germline lookup yields CDR1 SGHRS and CDR2 YFSETQ. With 4 bases removed from V and 3 bases from J, the gap between germline ends came to 22 bases. Written as DNA, the CDR3 is TGCGCCAGCAGCCGCCGCTCGGGATATGGCCCGGACACTGAAGCTTTCTTT. This sequence encodes CASSRRSGYGPDTEAFF.

The chain carries TRBV28 and TRBJ1-2, with 7 bases identical to TRBD1. Trimming took 4 bases from V and 4 from J; bases not matched to a gene: 9. The germline V gene has CDR1 MDHEN and CDR2 SYDVKM. This CDR3 is built from 15 residues. The CDR3 region has the DNA TGTGCCAGCAGTTCTCAACGGGACAGCGGCTATGGCTACACCTTC. The encoded protein is CASSSQRDSGYGYTF.

The chain carries TRBV5-6 and TRBJ2-1, with 8 bases identical to TRBD2. After removal of 3 bases from V and 8 bases from J, the junction contained 13 bases not matched to a gene. CDR3 size: 16 residues. Germline values: CDR1 SGHDT, CDR2 YYEEEE. This CDR3 reads CASSSLTGGPSDEQFF. DNA for the CDR3: TGTGCCAGCAGCTCCTTAACGGGAGGGCCTTCAGATGAGCAGTTCTTC.

The V gene is TRBV7-9, the J gene TRBJ2-1; 15 nucleotides line up with TRBD2. Germline lookup yields CDR1 SEHNR and CDR2 FQNEAQ (reference sequence). This CDR3 is 18 amino acids long. The J segment lost 10 bases and the V segment lost 1 base, leaving 11 bases of the junction unmatched. The CDR3 loop is CASSLGGTSGRKAWEQFF. CDR3 bases: TGTGCCAGCAGCTTAGGGGGGACTAGCGGGAGGAAAGCGTGGGAGCAGTTCTTC.

CDR3 region: CASTSGQGASDTQYF. CDR3 coding DNA: TGTGCCAGTACCTCTGGACAGGGGGCTTCAGATACGCAGTATTTT. This chain joins TRBV19 and TRBJ2-3; TRBD1 matches 11 bases. The germline gives CDR1 LNHDA, CDR2 SQIVND (reference sequence). This CDR3 is built from 15 residues. Trimming at V came to 7 bases and at J to 4 bases, leaving 7 bases not matched to a gene.

This clone was seen only once. This chain connects TRBV25-1 to TRBJ1-5; D is uncertain. This CDR3 is built from 15 residues. V was clipped by 5 bases and J by 0 bases, with 11 bases between them. Germline-derived CDR1 and CDR2 are MGHDK and SYGVNS. DNA of the CDR3: TGTGCCAGCAGTATGTCAGGTTATAGCAATCAGCCCCAGCATTTT. Translating it yields CASSMSGYSNQPQHF.

V gene TRBV10-2 combines with J gene TRBJ1-6, with TRBD1 matching 9 bases. CDR3 length: 15 amino acids. The trim removed 1 base at V and 9 bases at J, leaving 4 bases unmatched. CDR1 and CDR2 from the germline V gene are WSHSY and SAAADI. CDR3 coding DNA: TGCGCCAGCAGTGAGTGGGGACAGGGAGTTTCACCCCTCCACTTT. Translated: CASSEWGQGVSPLHF.

This clone was found once. The genes are TRBV6-5 and TRBJ1-2; 10 bases match TRBD1. Per germline, CDR1 MNHEY and CDR2 SVGAGI. The CDR3 contains 15 residues. With V trimmed by 2 bases and J by 3 bases, 3 bases remained unmatched. CDR3 sequence: CASSYRDRGHYGYTF. CDR3 sequence (DNA): TGTGCCAGCAGTTACCGGGACAGGGGCCACTATGGCTACACCTTC.

The rearrangement uses TRBV6-5 and TRBJ2-7, with 13 bases lining up with TRBD2. Germline lookup yields CDR1 MNHEY and CDR2 SVGAGI. This CDR3 region has 14 residues. The V gene end was trimmed by 10 bases and the J gene end by 9 bases; junction bases not matched to a gene: 12. The CDR3 sequence: CATRTGLAGTRQYF. CDR3 in DNA: TGTGCCACCCGCACGGGACTAGCGGGAACCAGGCAGTACTTC.

V is TRBV4-3 and J is TRBJ2-5, with 8 bases that match TRBD2. This CDR3 region has 16 residues. Trimming took 0 bases from V and 2 from J; bases not matched to a gene: 5. The V gene's germline CDR1 is LGHNA and CDR2 YSLEER. The CDR3: CASSQDRASGQETQYF. The CDR3 DNA reads as TGCGCCAGCAGCCAAGATCGGGCTAGCGGGCAAGAGACCCAGTACTTC.

The CDR3 protein is CASSASIRGRRGNTEAFF. The CDR3 DNA follows: TGTGCCAGCAGCGCGAGCATCAGGGGGCGCAGAGGGAACACTGAAGCTTTCTTT. V gene TRBV9 combines with J gene TRBJ1-1, with 8 nucleotides matching TRBD1. CDR1 SGDLS and CDR2 YYNGEE come from the germline V gene. V gave up 3 bases and J gave up 1 base; unmatched junction bases: 14. CDR3 length: 18 residues.

This chain connects TRBV30 to TRBJ2-2; weak D call: TRBD1 (5 bases). This CDR3 is built from 13 residues. CDR1 and CDR2 from the germline V gene are GTSNPN and SVGIG (reference sequence). Trimming removed 0 bases from V and 6 bases from J, with 8 bases in between. This CDR3 reads CAWSVRGAGELFF. As DNA, the CDR3 is TGTGCCTGGAGTGTAAGGGGTGCCGGGGAGCTGTTTTTT.

This sequence joins TRBV7-9 and TRBJ2-2, with TRBD2 matching over 10 bases. This CDR3 region has 15 residues. Trimming at V came to 4 bases and at J to 4 bases, leaving 3 bases not matched to a gene. CDR1 is SEHNR, CDR2 FQNEAQ, per germline (reference sequence). The CDR3: CASSWGLAITGELFF. The CDR3 DNA reads as TGTGCCAGCAGCTGGGGACTAGCGATCACCGGGGAGCTGTTTTTT.

As for this clone: The junction does not match germline at one end; this may be a read error. The chain recombines TRBV4-3 with TRBJ2-2, with TRBD1 matching over 8 bases. The CDR3 length is 16 residues. Germline V gene sequence: CDR1 LGHNA, CDR2 YSLEER. This CDR3 reads CASSIGQGANTGELFF. DNA for the CDR3: TGCGCCAGCAGCATAGGGCAGGGGGCGAATACCGGGGAGCTGTTTTTT.

CDR3 amino acids: CASSQQGGTEAFF. The CDR3, as DNA: TGTGCCAGCAGTCAGCAGGGAGGTACTGAAGCTTTCTTT. The chain links TRBV6-5 to TRBJ1-1; D is possibly TRBD1 (5 bases). The CDR3 consists of 13 residues. The germline V gene has CDR1 MNHEY and CDR2 SVGAGI. V gave up 5 bases and J gave up 5 bases, with 12 bases separating them.

This clone appeared a few times. This chain links TRBV29-1 with TRBJ1-1; 7 bases agree with TRBD1. The germline gives CDR1 SQVTM, CDR2 ANQGSEA. With 6 bases clipped from V and 5 bases from J, the junction kept 12 bases outside the gene matches. This CDR3 has 14 amino acids. CDR3 DNA sequence: TGCAGCGTCGCGACAGGGAATGTAAGAACTGAAGCTTTCTTT. This sequence encodes CSVATGNVRTEAFF.

This rearrangement joins TRBV6-1 to TRBJ1-5; 9 bases agree with TRBD1. Germline V CDR1 and CDR2: MNHNS, SASEGT. The CDR3 spans 16 residues. The J segment lost 5 bases and the V segment lost 5 bases, leaving 10 bases of the junction unmatched. The CDR3 loop is CASSQEAGQGYQPQHF. Here the CDR3 DNA reads TGTGCCAGCAGTCAAGAGGCGGGACAGGGTTATCAGCCCCAGCATTTT.

The chain couples TRBV5-1 to TRBJ2-1; 10 positions agree with TRBD2. V lost 3 bases and J lost 7; bases outside the gene matches: 4. Germline CDR1 is SGHRS and CDR2 is YFSETQ. This CDR3 region has 14 residues. DNA of the CDR3: TGCGCCAGCAGCTCCCCTAGCGGGAGAAATGAGCAGTTCTTC. This sequence encodes CASSSPSGRNEQFF.

The chain couples TRBV4-1 to TRBJ1-4; 10 nucleotides align to TRBD1. CDR3 length equals 14 residues. Germline values: CDR1 MGHRA, CDR2 YSYEKL. The V segment lost 4 bases and the J segment 8 bases; nucleotides outside the gene matches: 4. The CDR3 sequence is CASSPGQGREKLFF. The CDR3 bases are TGCGCCAGCAGCCCGGGACAGGGGCGGGAAAAACTGTTTTTT.

This chain uses TRBV7-2 with TRBJ2-5; no definite D call. CDR3 length equals 11 residues. The V and J ends lost 3 bases and 3 bases respectively, with 2 bases between them. In germline, CDR1 is SGHTA, CDR2 FQGNSA. CDR3 bases: TGTGCCAGCAGCTTTAAAGAGACCCAGTACTTC. Protein sequence: CASSFKETQYF.

This clone was found once. J is TRBJ2-7 and V is TRBV6-6, with D perhaps TRBD2 (5 bases). Deletions cut 5 bases from V and 6 bases from J, with 17 bases between. The CDR3 runs to 14 residues. Germline CDR1 MNHNY, CDR2 SVGAGI (reference sequence). For the CDR3, the DNA is TGTGCCAGCAGTGCGCCCGCACTAGTGGGCGAGCAGTACTTC. Protein product: CASSAPALVGEQYF.

V and J are TRBV7-3 and TRBJ1-1; 7 bases match TRBD1. Germline assignment: CDR1 SGHTA and CDR2 FQGTGA. The CDR3 has 17 residues. The V gene end was trimmed by 1 base and the J gene end by 2 bases; junction bases not matched to a gene: 10. The chain's CDR3 is CASSLMGTDDFNTEAFF. CDR3 DNA sequence: TGTGCCAGCAGCTTAATGGGGACAGATGATTTTAACACTGAAGCTTTCTTT.